This T cell receptor beta chain was captured by sequencing in a study of blood T cell repertoires in COVID-19. Overall study: Some COVID-19 samples were acute and others convalescent; all came from the United States, Italy and Spain.

Profiled with immunoSEQ multiplex PCR; TCRdb holds only in-frame clones, not every one. This table has around 200,000 clones, 85% appearing once. The CDR3 consists of 16 residues. Between the trimmed V and J ends, which lost 7 bases and 4 bases, there was a span of 20 bases. CDR1 is MDHEN, CDR2 SYDVKM, per germline. The age range of participants was about 18 to 95 years, with residence in more than 20 US areas. The chain links TRBV28 to TRBJ1-3; a possible D gene is TRBD1 (6 bases). Sequenced input: PBMCs or T cells enriched from blood (not recorded which). The clonotype was recovered from a man aged 35 to 55 who had recovered from COVID-19. The CDR3 sequence: CASIGPGGRGGNTIYF. For the CDR3, the DNA is TGTGCCAGCATAGGTCCGGGGGGGCGAGGAGGAAACACCATATATTTT. Using reference TRBV28 and TRBJ1-3 for the parts outside the CDR3, the full variable domain is DVKVTQSSRYLVKRTGEKVFLECVQDMDHENMFWYRQDPGLGLRLIYFSYDVKMKEKGDIPEGYSVSREKKERFSLILESASTNQTSMYLCASIGPGGRGGNTIYFGEGSWLTVV.